Here is one TCR beta chain with its context. From germline, CDR1 is SGHTA and CDR2 FQGNSA. V dropped 5 bases and J dropped 1 base, with 21 bases sitting between them. CDR3 length: 18 amino acids. Original data processing: How many nucleated cells were present was estimated from reference gene primer amplification. Assay: immunoSEQ multiplex PCR; the TCRdb copy retains only in-frame clones and omits some. That table gives V, J and clone size, and the DNA gave D and trimming. Here the sample spans approximately 190,000 clones, about 80% being singletons. This sample is drawn from a study of blood T cell repertoires in COVID-19. Study in general: PBMCs, B-cell-depleted T cells, or T cells provided the cDNA or gDNA that made up the material.

Sequenced: peripheral blood. This receptor was obtained from a young man with active or convalescent COVID-19. The V and J genes are TRBV7-2 and TRBJ1-5; D unclear. The CDR3 sequence is CASSPRLSGWGSNQPQHF. The CDR3 coding sequence is TGTGCCAGCAGCCCGAGGTTATCGGGGTGGGGAAGCAATCAGCCCCAGCATTTT.